Listed below are T cell receptor beta chains from one sample, sequenced in a study of CD8 T cells in ankylosing spondylitis. MiXCR, applied by TCRdb to the 5' RACE reads, yields one record per CDR3 protein. This table holds approximately 220,000 distinct CDR3 sequences, roughly a tenth found once. The specimen was blood, either unsorted or a sorted T cell fraction (not recorded which). The receptors shown here come from a male donor with ankylosing spondylitis or in good health (not recorded which). Both conserved end residues are part of each CDR3. A D gene is named only where the DNA matches it firmly. Rows give clone size only sometimes, using once, few, many, or a class for an expanded clone.

abundance	d_gene	v_gene	j_gene	CDR3nt	CDR3aa
once	TRBD1	TRBV5-1	TRBJ2-7	TGCGCCAGCAGCTGGGACAGGGGAGGCGAGCAGTACTTC	CASSWDRGGEQYF
few	.	TRBV12-3/TRBV12-4	TRBJ1-5	TGTGCCAGCAGCCCAGGTAGGGGGTCCCCCAATCAGCCCCAGCATTTT	CASSPGRGSPNQPQHF
many	.	TRBV20-1	TRBJ1-1	TGCAGTGCTAGGGCTCCCCCAGTGAACACTGAAGCTTTCTTT	CSARAPPVNTEAFF
many	.	TRBV5-6	TRBJ2-7	TGTGCCAGCACCGTTAGGAACCAAATCGCCGAGCAGTACTTC	CASTVRNQIAEQYF
many	.	TRBV7-2	TRBJ1-3	TGTGCCAGCAGCTTTACGCACGGGGGAAACACCATATATTTT	CASSFTHGGNTIYF
.	TRBD1	TRBV27	TRBJ1-5	TGTGCCAGCAGACTTTCCGGGACAGGGGGCGTTCAGCCCCAGCATTTT	CASRLSGTGGVQPQHF
many	.	TRBV5-1	TRBJ2-3	TGCGCCAGCAGCGCCGAGGTCCGTGGAAGCACAGATACGCAGTATTTT	CASSAEVRGSTDTQYF
few	.	TRBV4-2	TRBJ2-7	TGTGCCAGCAGCCAAGAGGCACTTTATCCCAGCTCCTACGAGCAGTACTTC	CASSQEALYPSSYEQYF
many	.	TRBV20-1	TRBJ2-3	TGCAGTGCTAGTCAGGGTGCCCGCACAGATACGCAGTATTTT	CSASQGARTDTQYF
many	TRBD1	TRBV4-1	TRBJ2-6	TGCGCCAGCAGCCAGGGGACAGCTGGGGCCAACGTCCTGACTTTC	CASSQGTAGANVLTF
many	.	TRBV7-9	TRBJ1-2	TGTGCCAGCAGCCCAGGATCGGGGGGCTACACCTTC	CASSPGSGGYTF
few	.	TRBV20-1	TRBJ1-6	TGCAGTGCTCCCGAGAGAGGGAATTCACCCCTCCACTTT	CSAPERGNSPLHF
many	.	TRBV7-2	TRBJ1-4	TGTGCCAGCAGCCGCTCCTCGAATGAAAAACTGTTTTTT	CASSRSSNEKLFF
many	.	TRBV20-1	TRBJ2-7	TGCAGTGCTCAGGGGATTGCGCAGTTTCCTTACGAGCAGTACTTC	CSAQGIAQFPYEQYF
few	TRBD2	TRBV20-1	TRBJ2-1	TGCAGTGCGCGGACTAGCGGGGGGGCCTATGAGCAGTTCTTC	CSARTSGGAYEQFF
.	TRBD1	TRBV10-3	TRBJ1-1	TGTGCCATCAGTCAGACAGGGGGGAACACTGAAGCTTTCTTT	CAISQTGGNTEAFF
.	.	TRBV12-3/TRBV12-4	TRBJ1-2	TGTGCCAGCAGTCCCCCCGGGACCGAAATTCATGGCTACACCTTC	CASSPPGTEIHGYTF
many	TRBD1	TRBV5-1	TRBJ1-1	TGCGCCAGCAGCGGACCGACAGGGGGGGCTGAAGCTTTCTTT	CASSGPTGGAEAFF
many	.	TRBV3-1	TRBJ2-5	TGTGCCAGCAGCCAAGGGTTTCAAGAGACCCAGTACTTC	CASSQGFQETQYF
many	TRBD2	TRBV20-1	TRBJ2-3	TGCAGTGCTAGTGAGCGGGGGACCTCCACAGATACGCAGTATTTT	CSASERGTSTDTQYF
many	.	TRBV7-9	TRBJ2-7	TGTGCCAGCAGCGCCCTTAGCAGGGGTAGCTACGAGCAGTACTTC	CASSALSRGSYEQYF
many	TRBD1	TRBV7-9	TRBJ2-1	TGTGCCAGCAACAGGGGTAACGATGACAATGAGCAGTTCTTC	CASNRGNDDNEQFF
many	TRBD2	TRBV7-3	TRBJ2-3	TGTGCCAGCAGCTTAAAGGGGACTAGCGGGGGGGATACAGATACGCAGTATTTT	CASSLKGTSGGDTDTQYF
few	.	TRBV12-3/TRBV12-4	TRBJ2-1	TGTGCCAGCAGTTTACTCGCGGGGATCTACAATGAGCAGTTCTTC	CASSLLAGIYNEQFF
many	.	TRBV3-1	TRBJ2-5	TGTGCCAGCAGCCAAGCCATGGGGGCGACCCAGTACTTC	CASSQAMGATQYF
.	.	TRBV19	TRBJ1-2	TGTGCCAGTAATTTAGATCCTAACTATGGCTACACCTTC	CASNLDPNYGYTF
many	TRBD1	TRBV27	TRBJ2-7	TGTGCCAGTGTACAGGGGTACGAGCAGTACTTC	CASVQGYEQYF
.	.	TRBV3-1	TRBJ2-3	TGTGCCAGCAGCCTCGGGACGAAAAGCACAGATACGCAGTATTTT	CASSLGTKSTDTQYF
few	.	TRBV24-1	TRBJ2-2	TGTGCCACCAGTGGCCCTTCCACGGGGGTACCCGGGGAGCTGTTTTTT	CATSGPSTGVPGELFF
many	TRBD1	TRBV20-1	TRBJ2-7	TGCAGTGCTAGAGAAGAGAGAACAGGGGGGCCCGAGCAGTACTTC	CSAREERTGGPEQYF
many	TRBD2	TRBV6-5	TRBJ2-7	TGTGCCAGCAGTTACGCGGGGGGCTACAACGAGCAGTACTTC	CASSYAGGYNEQYF
.	.	TRBV12-3/TRBV12-4	TRBJ2-2	TGTGCCAGCTGGGGGTTTAACGGGGAGCTGTTTTTT	CASWGFNGELFF
many	TRBD2	TRBV6-2/TRBV6-3	TRBJ2-3	TGTGCCAGCAGAAGAGGACTAGCGGGGGGTACAGATACGCAGTATTTT	CASRRGLAGGTDTQYF
many	.	TRBV20-1	TRBJ2-5	TGCAGTGCTAGTTCGAGGTCGGAGACCCAGTACTTC	CSASSRSETQYF
.	TRBD1	TRBV7-9	TRBJ1-4	TGTGCCAGCAGCGACCCTACAGGGGTGGATGAAAAACTGTTTTTT	CASSDPTGVDEKLFF
many	.	TRBV7-9	TRBJ2-1	TGTGCCAGCACCCCCTACAATGAGCAGTTCTTC	CASTPYNEQFF
few	.	TRBV7-3	TRBJ1-5	TGTGCCAGCAGCGTACAGGCTAATAGCAATCAGCCCCAGCATTTT	CASSVQANSNQPQHF
few	.	TRBV7-2	TRBJ2-7	TGTGCCAGCAGCTTAGACCACAGCTCCTACGAGCAGTACTTC	CASSLDHSSYEQYF